This is a list of T cell receptor beta chains from one sample in a study of blood T cells in healthy people across ages. Each CDR3 protein gets one entry after TCRdb re-called the 5' RACE reads with MiXCR. The sample shows 1.4 million or so distinct CDR3 sequences, about 45% of them seen only once. Specimen: blood. These receptors were taken from a woman aged 18-29 years in good health. Each CDR3 is given with its conserved first and last residue. A D gene is named only where the DNA matches it firmly. Only part of the rows carry a size: once, few, many, or a class if the clone is expanded.

length,V,J,D,size,DNA,CDR3
17,TRBV12-3/TRBV12-4,TRBJ1-2,-,-,TGTGCCAGCAGTCCTAGCGTCAGCCAAGCGACTAACTATGGCTACACCTTC,CASSPSVSQATNYGYTF
13,TRBV27,TRBJ1-2,-,-,TGTGCCAGCAAGTGGACGGGGGCCTATGGCTACACCTTC,CASKWTGAYGYTF
16,TRBV9,TRBJ2-1,-,-,TGTGCCAGCAGCGCGCGACAGGCTAGCTCCTACAATGAGCAGTTCTTC,CASSARQASSYNEQFF
16,TRBV28,TRBJ2-4,-,-,TGTGCCAGCAGTTTACCCGGGGTCAGGTCCAAAAACATTCAGTACTTC,CASSLPGVRSKNIQYF
15,TRBV4-3,TRBJ2-7,-,once,TGCGCCAGCAGCCAAGATAGGACAACCGAGCACGAGCGGTACTTC,CASSQDRTTEHERYF
18,TRBV10-3,TRBJ2-3,TRBD2,few,TGTGCCATCAGTGATCCCAACCTAGCGGGAGCTGGGACAGATACGCAGTATTTT,CAISDPNLAGAGTDTQYF
14,TRBV20-1,TRBJ2-7,TRBD2,once,TGCAGTGCTGCTAGCGGGGGGGTCCCCTACGAGCAGTACTTC,CSAASGGVPYEQYF
16,TRBV15,TRBJ2-1,TRBD2,-,TGTGCCACCAGCAGAGATCTGGCTAGCGGGTACAATGAGCAGTTCTTC,CATSRDLASGYNEQFF
13,TRBV7-8,TRBJ2-7,-,-,TGTGCCAGCAGCGACGAACAGGCAAACGAGCAGTACTTC,CASSDEQANEQYF
15,TRBV9,TRBJ1-4,TRBD1,-,TGTGCCAGCAGCCCCTTTACAGGGGGCAACGAAAAACTGTTTTTT,CASSPFTGGNEKLFF
15,TRBV2,TRBJ1-2,-,-,TGTGCCAGCAGGGACCTCGAGGGAGCTAACTATGGCTACACCTTC,CASRDLEGANYGYTF
14,TRBV29-1,TRBJ1-5,-,many,TGCAGCGTTGCGACCGCCCCCAACAATCAGCCCCAGCATTTT,CSVATAPNNQPQHF
13,TRBV2,TRBJ1-2,-,few,TGTGCCAGCAGTGATGCGGGGAACTATGGCTACACCTTC,CASSDAGNYGYTF
13,TRBV12-3/TRBV12-4,TRBJ2-5,-,-,TGTGCCAGCAGTCTAAGGGACTCCGAGACCCAGTACTTC,CASSLRDSETQYF
14,TRBV6-5,TRBJ1-1,-,few,TGTGCCAGCAGTTACCAGGGCGGAGGAACTGAAGCTTTCTTT,CASSYQGGGTEAFF
15,TRBV9,TRBJ2-1,-,-,TGTGCCAGCAGCGACCCCGGGACTCTAAGCAATGAGCAGTTCTTC,CASSDPGTLSNEQFF
18,TRBV7-6,TRBJ2-7,TRBD2,few,TGTGCCAGCAGCCCCGCTCCTCACTTAGCGGGAGGCTCCTACGAGCAGTACTTC,CASSPAPHLAGGSYEQYF
17,TRBV11-2,TRBJ2-3,-,-,TGTGCCAGCAGCCCGGAGGGTCTCGCCTTGGGCACAGATACGCAGTATTTT,CASSPEGLALGTDTQYF
17,TRBV7-6,TRBJ2-7,TRBD2,-,TGTGCCAGCAGCCTTGCTAGCGGGGGTGCTAAATCCTACGAGCAGTACTTC,CASSLASGGAKSYEQYF
13,TRBV30,TRBJ2-7,TRBD2,-,TGTGCCTGGGAACTAGCGGGGGGATACGAGCAGTACTTC,CAWELAGGYEQYF
14,TRBV7-2,TRBJ1-2,-,few,TGTGCCAGCAGCTTAGAGGACGGAGGCTATGGCTACACCTTC,CASSLEDGGYGYTF
18,TRBV12-3/TRBV12-4,TRBJ2-1,TRBD2,-,TGTGCCAGCAGACCCCGGGGAGCGGGGGCTAGCTCCTACAATGAGCAGTTCTTC,CASRPRGAGASSYNEQFF
13,TRBV29-1,TRBJ2-3,-,-,TGCAGCGTTGAGCCCCAGGGTGTGGATACGCAGTATTTT,CSVEPQGVDTQYF
15,TRBV20-1,TRBJ2-5,-,-,TGCAGTGCTAGAGTTCAAGGGACTTCGGCCGAGACCCAGTACTTC,CSARVQGTSAETQYF
17,TRBV4-3,TRBJ2-1,TRBD2,many,TGCGCCAGCAGCCAAGATCTGACGGCTAGCGGCTACAATGAGCAGTTCTTC,CASSQDLTASGYNEQFF
13,TRBV10-3,TRBJ1-2,-,-,TGTGCCATCAGTGGGGCCAGCAACTATGGCTACACCTTC,CAISGASNYGYTF